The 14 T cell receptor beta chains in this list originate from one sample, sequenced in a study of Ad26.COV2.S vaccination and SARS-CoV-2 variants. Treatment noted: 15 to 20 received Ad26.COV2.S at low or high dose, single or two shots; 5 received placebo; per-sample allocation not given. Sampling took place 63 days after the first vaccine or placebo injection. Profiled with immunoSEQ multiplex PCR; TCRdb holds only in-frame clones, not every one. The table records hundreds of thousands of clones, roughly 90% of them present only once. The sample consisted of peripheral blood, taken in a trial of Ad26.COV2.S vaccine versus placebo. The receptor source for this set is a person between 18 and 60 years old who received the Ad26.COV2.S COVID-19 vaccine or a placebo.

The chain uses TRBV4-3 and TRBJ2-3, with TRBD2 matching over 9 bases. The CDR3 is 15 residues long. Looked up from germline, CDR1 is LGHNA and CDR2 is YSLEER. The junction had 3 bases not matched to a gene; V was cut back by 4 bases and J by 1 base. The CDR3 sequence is CASSPIAGGTDTQYF. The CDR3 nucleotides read TGCGCCAGCAGCCCAATAGCGGGGGGCACAGATACGCAGTATTTT.

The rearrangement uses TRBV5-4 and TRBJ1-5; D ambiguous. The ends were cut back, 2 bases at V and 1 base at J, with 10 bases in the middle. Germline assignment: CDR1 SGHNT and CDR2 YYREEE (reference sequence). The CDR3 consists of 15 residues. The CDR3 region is CASSFRPESNQPQHF. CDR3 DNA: TGTGCCAGCAGCTTTCGGCCAGAAAGCAATCAGCCCCAGCATTTT.

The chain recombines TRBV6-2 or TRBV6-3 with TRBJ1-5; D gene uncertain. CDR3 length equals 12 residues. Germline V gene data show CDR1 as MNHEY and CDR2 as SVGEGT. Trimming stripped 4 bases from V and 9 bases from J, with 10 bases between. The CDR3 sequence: CASSSARLPQHF. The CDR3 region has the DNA TGTGCCAGCAGTTCCGCCCGTTTGCCCCAGCATTTT.

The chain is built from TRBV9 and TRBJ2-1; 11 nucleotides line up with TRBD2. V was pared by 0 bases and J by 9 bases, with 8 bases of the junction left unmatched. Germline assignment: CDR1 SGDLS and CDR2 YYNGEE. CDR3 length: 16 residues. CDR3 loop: CASSVGNSGRGGEQFF. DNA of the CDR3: TGTGCCAGCAGCGTAGGTAATAGCGGGAGGGGTGGTGAGCAGTTCTTC.

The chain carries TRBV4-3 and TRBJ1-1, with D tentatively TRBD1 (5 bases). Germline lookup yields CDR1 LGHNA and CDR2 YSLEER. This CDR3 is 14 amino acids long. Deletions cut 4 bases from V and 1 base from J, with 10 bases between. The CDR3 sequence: CASSLGPKNTEAFF. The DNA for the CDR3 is TGCGCCAGCAGCCTGGGACCGAAGAACACTGAAGCTTTCTTT.

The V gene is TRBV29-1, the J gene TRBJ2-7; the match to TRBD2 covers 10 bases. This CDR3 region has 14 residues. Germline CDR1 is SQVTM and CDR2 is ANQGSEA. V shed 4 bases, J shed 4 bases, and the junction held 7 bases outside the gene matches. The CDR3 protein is CSVGLAGAGYEQYF. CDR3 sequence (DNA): TGCAGCGTTGGTCTAGCGGGAGCGGGGTACGAGCAGTACTTC.

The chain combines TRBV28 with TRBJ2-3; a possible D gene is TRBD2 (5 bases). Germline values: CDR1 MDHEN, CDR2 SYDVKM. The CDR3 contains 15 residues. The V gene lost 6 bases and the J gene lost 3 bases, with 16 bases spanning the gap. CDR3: CASSARDLGTDTQYF. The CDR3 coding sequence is TGTGCCAGCAGCGCACGGGATTTGGGAACAGATACGCAGTATTTT.

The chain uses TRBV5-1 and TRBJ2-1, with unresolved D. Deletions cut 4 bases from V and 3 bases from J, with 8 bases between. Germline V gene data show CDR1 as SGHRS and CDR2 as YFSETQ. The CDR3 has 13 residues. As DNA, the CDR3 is TGCGCCAGCAGCCCGCAGTACTACAATGAGCAGTTCTTC. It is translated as CASSPQYYNEQFF.

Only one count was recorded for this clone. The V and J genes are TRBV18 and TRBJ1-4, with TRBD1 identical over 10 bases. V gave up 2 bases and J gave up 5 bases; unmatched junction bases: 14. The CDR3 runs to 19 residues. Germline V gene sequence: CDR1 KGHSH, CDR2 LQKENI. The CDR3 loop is CASSPRRGTGASNNEKLFF. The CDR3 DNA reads TGTGCCAGCTCACCAAGGCGGGGGACAGGGGCCTCCAACAATGAAAAACTGTTTTTT.

CDR3 DNA sequence: TGTGCCAGCAGCGTAGAGGGGGGGGCTTATAGCAATCAGCCCCAGCATTTT. This sequence encodes CASSVEGGAYSNQPQHF. The rearrangement uses TRBV9 and TRBJ1-5, with a weak D call TRBD1 (6 bases). The V gene's germline CDR1 is SGDLS and CDR2 YYNGEE. This CDR3 spans 17 amino acids. The V end was cut by 0 bases, the J end by 0 bases, with 13 bases between.

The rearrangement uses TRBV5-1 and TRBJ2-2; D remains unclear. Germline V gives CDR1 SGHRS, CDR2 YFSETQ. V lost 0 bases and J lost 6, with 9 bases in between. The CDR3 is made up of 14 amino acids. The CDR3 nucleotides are TGCGCCAGCAGCTTGGAAAGAAATTCCGGGGAGCTGTTTTTT. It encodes CASSLERNSGELFF.

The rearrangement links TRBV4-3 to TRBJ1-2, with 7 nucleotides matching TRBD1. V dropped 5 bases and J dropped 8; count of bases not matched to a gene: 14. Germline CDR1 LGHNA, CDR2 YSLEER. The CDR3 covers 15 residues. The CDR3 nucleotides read TGCGCCAGCAGCGCTGAGGCCAGGGGGGATTGGGGCTACACCTTC. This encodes CASSAEARGDWGYTF.

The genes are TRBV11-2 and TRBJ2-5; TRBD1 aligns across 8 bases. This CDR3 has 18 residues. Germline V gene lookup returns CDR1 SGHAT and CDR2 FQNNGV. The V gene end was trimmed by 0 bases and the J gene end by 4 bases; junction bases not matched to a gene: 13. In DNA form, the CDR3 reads TGTGCCAGCAGCTTAGACAGGGCAGGGGGCCAATTAGGAGAGACCCAGTACTTC. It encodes CASSLDRAGGQLGETQYF.

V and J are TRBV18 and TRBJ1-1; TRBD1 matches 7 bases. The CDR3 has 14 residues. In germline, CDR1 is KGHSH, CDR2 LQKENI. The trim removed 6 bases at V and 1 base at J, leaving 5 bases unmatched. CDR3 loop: CASSQGTANTEAFF. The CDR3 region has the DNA TGTGCCAGCTCCCAGGGGACAGCGAACACTGAAGCTTTCTTT.